The next 4 T cell receptor beta chains were all read from a single sample in a study of blood T cell repertoires in COVID-19. The table came from immunoSEQ multiplex PCR; TCRdb's copy has only in-frame clones and leaves some out. Among approximately 410,000 clones listed, roughly 90% were seen once. The material sequenced was peripheral blood. Receptors originate from a young woman with active or convalescent COVID-19.

This clone was found once. The chain has TRBV20-1 and TRBJ2-4; D is perhaps TRBD1 (6 bases). Looked up from germline, CDR1 is DFQATT and CDR2 is SNEGSKA (reference sequence). The V gene lost 3 bases and the J gene lost 8 bases, with 14 bases spanning the gap. There are 13 residues in the CDR3. CDR3 protein: CSASRTGTDIQYF. The CDR3 nucleotides are TGCAGTGCTAGTCGAACAGGGACGGACATTCAGTACTTC.

This clone was counted a single time. The J gene is TRBJ1-2, the V gene TRBV5-5, with TRBD1 identical over 8 bases. Germline CDR1 and CDR2: SGHKS and YYEKEE (reference sequence). J gave up 8 bases and V 4 bases, and 10 bases lay outside the gene matches. This CDR3 spans 14 amino acids. This CDR3 is CASSLMGQAEGYTF. The CDR3 bases are TGTGCCAGCAGCCTGATGGGACAGGCAGAAGGCTACACCTTC.

This sequence joins TRBV27 and TRBJ1-2, with 8 bases fitting TRBD1. The CDR3 extends over 17 amino acids. Germline values: CDR1 MNHEY, CDR2 SMNVEV (reference sequence). The V and J ends lost 5 bases and 2 bases, in that order; junction bases with no gene match: 13. The CDR3 sequence is CASSNRADRVLNYGYTF. The CDR3 nucleotides read TGTGCCAGCAGTAACCGCGCGGACAGGGTCTTAAACTATGGCTACACCTTC.

On this clone itself: The same CDR3 also results from other DNA sequences found in this sample. The J gene is TRBJ1-2, the V gene TRBV14, with a weak D call TRBD1 (5 bases). The V end lost 1 base, the J end lost 2 bases, and 5 bases lay between the germline ends. Germline V gene data show CDR1 as SGHDN and CDR2 as FVKESK. CDR3 length: 13 residues. CDR3 sequence reads: CASSQGQNYGYTF. The CDR3 DNA reads TGTGCCAGCAGCCAAGGACAGAACTATGGCTACACCTTC. The full variable domain, its missing parts supplied by reference TRBV14 and TRBJ1-2, is EAGVTQFPSHSVIEKGQTVTLRCDPISGHDNLYWYRRVMGKEIKFLLHFVKESKQDESGMPNNRFLAERTGGTYSTLKVQPAELEDSGVYFCASSQGQNYGYTFGSGTRLTVV.